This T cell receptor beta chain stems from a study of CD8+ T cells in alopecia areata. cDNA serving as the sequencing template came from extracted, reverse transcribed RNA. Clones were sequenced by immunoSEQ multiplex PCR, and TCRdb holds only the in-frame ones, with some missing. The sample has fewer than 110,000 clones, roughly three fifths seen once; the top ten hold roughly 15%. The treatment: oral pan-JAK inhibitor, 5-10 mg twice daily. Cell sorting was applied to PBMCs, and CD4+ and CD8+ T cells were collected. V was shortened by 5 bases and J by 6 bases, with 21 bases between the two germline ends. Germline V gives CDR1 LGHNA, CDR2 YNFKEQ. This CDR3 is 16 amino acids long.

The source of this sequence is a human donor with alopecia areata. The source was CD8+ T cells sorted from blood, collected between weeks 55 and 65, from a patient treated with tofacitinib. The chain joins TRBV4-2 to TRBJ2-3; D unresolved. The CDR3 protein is CASSSPGRLIGDTQYF. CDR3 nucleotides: TGTGCCAGCAGCTCCCCTGGGCGGTTGATCGGGGATACGCAGTATTTT.